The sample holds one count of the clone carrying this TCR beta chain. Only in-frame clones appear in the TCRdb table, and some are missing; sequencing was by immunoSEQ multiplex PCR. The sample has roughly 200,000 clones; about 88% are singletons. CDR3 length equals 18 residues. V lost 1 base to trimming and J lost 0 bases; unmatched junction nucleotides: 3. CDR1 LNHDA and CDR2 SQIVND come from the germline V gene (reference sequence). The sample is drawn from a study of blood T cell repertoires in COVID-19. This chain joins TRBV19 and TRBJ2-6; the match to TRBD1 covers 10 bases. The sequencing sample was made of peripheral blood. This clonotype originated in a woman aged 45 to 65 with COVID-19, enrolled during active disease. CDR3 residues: CASSIGDRGPSGANVLTF. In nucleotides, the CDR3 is TGTGCCAGTAGTATAGGGGACAGGGGCCCCTCTGGGGCCAACGTCCTGACTTTC.